Sequencing of this T cell receptor beta chain was carried out in a study of cytomegalovirus exposure and HLA in healthy donors. The V and J ends lost 5 bases and 2 bases respectively, with 13 bases between them. Looked up from germline, CDR1 is LNHDA and CDR2 is SQIVND (reference sequence). The CDR3 covers 14 residues. The PCR used 60 Vbeta and 13 Jbeta primers. Only in-frame clones appear in the TCRdb table, and some are missing; sequencing was by immunoSEQ multiplex PCR. The profile covers 100,000 to 130,000 clones, with 81% appearing a single time and 2% to 2.5% taken by the ten largest. The chain has TRBV19 and TRBJ2-7; possible D gene TRBD1, 6 bases. The TCR was taken from a man aged 25-40 years in good health and CMV-seronegative. The sequencing input was PBMCs. The chain's CDR3 is CASSSSGAPYEQYF. The CDR3 DNA follows: TGTGCCAGTAGTTCCTCAGGGGCACCCTACGAGCAGTACTTC. Full variable domain (missing parts from reference TRBV19 and TRBJ2-7): DGGITQSPKYLFRKEGQNVTLSCEQNLNHDAMYWYRQDPGQGLRLIYYSQIVNDFQKGDIAEGYSVSREKKESFPLTVTSAQKNPTAFYLCASSSSGAPYEQYFGPGTRLTVT.